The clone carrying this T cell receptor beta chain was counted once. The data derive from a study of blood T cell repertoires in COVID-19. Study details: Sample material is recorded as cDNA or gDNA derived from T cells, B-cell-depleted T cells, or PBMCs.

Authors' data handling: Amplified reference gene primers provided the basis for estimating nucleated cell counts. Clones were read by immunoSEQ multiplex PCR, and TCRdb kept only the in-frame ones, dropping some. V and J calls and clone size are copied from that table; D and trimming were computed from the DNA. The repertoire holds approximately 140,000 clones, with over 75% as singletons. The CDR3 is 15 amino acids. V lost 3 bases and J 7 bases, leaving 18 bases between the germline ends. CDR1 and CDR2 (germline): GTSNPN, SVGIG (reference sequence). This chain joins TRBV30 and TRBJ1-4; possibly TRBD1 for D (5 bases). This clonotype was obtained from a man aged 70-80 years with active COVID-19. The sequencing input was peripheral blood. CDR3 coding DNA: TGTGCCTGGAGCCCGGGGGAGGGGAGCATTGAAAAACTGTTTTTT. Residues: CAWSPGEGSIEKLFF.